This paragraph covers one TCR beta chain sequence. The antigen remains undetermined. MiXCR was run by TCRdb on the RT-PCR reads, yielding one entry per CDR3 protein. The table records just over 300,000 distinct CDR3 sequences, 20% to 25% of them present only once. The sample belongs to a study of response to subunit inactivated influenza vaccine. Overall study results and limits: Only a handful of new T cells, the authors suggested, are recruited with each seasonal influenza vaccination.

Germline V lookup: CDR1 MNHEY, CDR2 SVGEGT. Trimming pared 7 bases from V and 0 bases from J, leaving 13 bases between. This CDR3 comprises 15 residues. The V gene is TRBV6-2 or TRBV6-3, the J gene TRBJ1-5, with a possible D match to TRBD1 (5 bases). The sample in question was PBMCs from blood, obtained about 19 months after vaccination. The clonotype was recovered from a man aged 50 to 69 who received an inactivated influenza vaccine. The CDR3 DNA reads TGTGCCAGCACCCCAGCCGGGGGTAGCAATCAGCCCCAGCATTTT. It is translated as CASTPAGGSNQPQHF.